Sequencing of this TCR beta chain was carried out in a study of shared clonotypes between healthy human individuals. Germline V CDR1 and CDR2: LNHDA, SQIVND (reference sequence). The CDR3 covers 15 residues. V shed 5 bases and J 4 bases; nucleotides not matched to a gene: 6. Measured with immunoSEQ multiplex PCR; TCRdb has only the in-frame clones, and not every one. The sample includes around 2.1 million clones, more than 85% of them seen just once. This clone was counted only a few times. As defined, naive CD8 cells were CD45RO-negative and positively selected for CCR7, with terminally differentiated effector memory CD45RA+ cells excluded. All donors were Caucasian adults living in Nashville, Tennessee.

This chain links TRBV19 with TRBJ1-2, with TRBD1 identical over 11 bases. The sequenced material came from naive CD8+ T cells from PBMCs. The receptor was isolated from a man between 18 and 35 years old in good health. Some clones in this sample may be carry-over from other donors' samples. DNA of the CDR3: TGTGCCAGTAGTCCGGGGACAGGGGGAAGCTATGGCTACACCTTC. Amino acids: CASSPGTGGSYGYTF. Full variable domain (remainder filled in from reference TRBV19 and TRBJ1-2): DGGITQSPKYLFRKEGQNVTLSCEQNLNHDAMYWYRQDPGQGLRLIYYSQIVNDFQKGDIAEGYSVSREKKESFPLTVTSAQKNPTAFYLCASSPGTGGSYGYTFGSGTRLTVV.